These T cell receptor beta chains were read from a single sample in a study of T cell repertoires in cytomegalovirus infection. Each CDR3 protein gets one entry after TCRdb re-called the reads with MiXCR. The sample records more than 350,000 distinct CDR3 sequences, 31% being singletons. The sample comprised PBMCs. Receptor source: a human donor in good health (CMV status not recorded). Some clones in this sample may be carry-over from other donors' samples. Both conserved end residues are trimmed from each CDR3.

v_gene: TRBV11-2; j_gene: TRBJ2-5; CDR3aa: ASSLQFRRQETQY
v_gene: TRBV28; j_gene: TRBJ2-1; CDR3aa: ASSPQTGQGLDEQF
v_gene: TRBV12-3/TRBV12-4; j_gene: TRBJ2-1; CDR3aa: ASEPGQGGHEQF
v_gene: TRBV27; j_gene: TRBJ2-2; CDR3aa: ASGPTGFPGELF
v_gene: TRBV7-2; j_gene: TRBJ2-1; CDR3aa: ASSQAGLSSYNEQF
v_gene: TRBV11-2; j_gene: TRBJ1-1; CDR3aa: ASSLESLSTEAF
v_gene: TRBV7-2; j_gene: TRBJ1-6; CDR3aa: ASSLAGSPLH
v_gene: TRBV5-5; j_gene: TRBJ2-7; CDR3aa: ASSLNRVHEQY
v_gene: TRBV28; j_gene: TRBJ2-2; CDR3aa: ATPRDPGNTGELF
v_gene: TRBV19; j_gene: TRBJ2-3; CDR3aa: ASSILADPRDTQY
v_gene: TRBV7-6; j_gene: TRBJ1-1; CDR3aa: ASSSQTTPF
v_gene: TRBV24-1; j_gene: TRBJ1-2; CDR3aa: ATSEALGGYT
v_gene: TRBV10-3; j_gene: TRBJ2-2; CDR3aa: AIRARESTGELF
v_gene: TRBV7-9; j_gene: TRBJ2-7; CDR3aa: ASSLPGQGSEQY
v_gene: TRBV7-6; j_gene: TRBJ1-4; CDR3aa: ASSLGVSNEKLF
v_gene: TRBV12-3/TRBV12-4; j_gene: TRBJ1-1; CDR3aa: ASSLVSGGLAEAF
v_gene: TRBV27; j_gene: TRBJ1-4; CDR3aa: ASSRRAQGSSEKLF
v_gene: TRBV18; j_gene: TRBJ2-7; CDR3aa: ASSPSYSYEQY
v_gene: TRBV7-9; j_gene: TRBJ1-1; CDR3aa: ASSSTRSQVTEAF
v_gene: TRBV12-3/TRBV12-4; j_gene: TRBJ2-7; CDR3aa: ASSKTGPYEQY
v_gene: TRBV7-2; j_gene: TRBJ1-6; CDR3aa: ASSFQVDNSPLH
v_gene: TRBV7-8; j_gene: TRBJ2-2; CDR3aa: ASSSPTPGLHTGELF
v_gene: TRBV27; j_gene: TRBJ2-7; CDR3aa: ASSANSPGHGAYEQY
v_gene: TRBV7-8; j_gene: TRBJ2-3; CDR3aa: ASSLRRGAPTDTQY
v_gene: TRBV5-1; j_gene: TRBJ1-1; CDR3aa: ASSSGQAWEAF
v_gene: TRBV6-2/TRBV6-3; j_gene: TRBJ2-7; CDR3aa: ASSYSSPGYEQY
v_gene: TRBV7-6; j_gene: TRBJ1-4; CDR3aa: ASSLGTNANEKLF
v_gene: TRBV5-3; j_gene: TRBJ2-5; CDR3aa: ASSLSASGGETQY